These 4 T cell receptor beta chains were all obtained from the same sample, sequenced in a study of vaccination and CD4 T cells after COVID-19. Described treatment: approximately nine-day PBMC culture with coronavirus spike peptide pools or control peptides (ViraFEST assay). The antigens for these receptors are not known. With the Oncomine TCR Beta short-read assay, DNA from cultured CD4+ T cells was sequenced. TCRdb called the PCR reads again in MiXCR, with one record for every CDR3 protein. This table has 10,000 to 15,000 distinct CDR3 sequences, around 62% appearing once. Sequencing input: CD4+ T cells from blood, cultured in vitro. These receptors came from a human donor who had recovered from COVID-19.

The CDR3, as DNA: TGCAGTGCTCAGAAAACCATGACAGGGGGCTACGTGTCCTATAATTCACCCCTCCACTTT. This translates into CSAQKTMTGGYVSYNSPLHF. This rearrangement joins TRBV20-1 to TRBJ1-6; 10 positions agree with TRBD1. The CDR3 runs 20 residues. CDR1 is DFQATT and CDR2 is SNEGSKA in the germline V gene (reference sequence). The V segment lost 5 bases and the J segment 1 base; nucleotides outside the gene matches: 17.

The rearrangement links TRBV6-2 or TRBV6-3 to TRBJ2-3; 13 bases fit TRBD2. This CDR3 has 15 amino acids. V gave up 6 bases and J gave up 2 bases; unmatched junction bases: 2. The germline V gene has CDR1 MNHEY and CDR2 SVGEGT. This chain's CDR3 is CASRLAGGHTDTQYF. For the CDR3, the DNA is TGTGCCAGCAGACTAGCGGGAGGGCACACAGATACGCAGTATTTT.

This chain joins TRBV19 and TRBJ2-3, with 10 positions matching TRBD2. Trimming cost V 8 bases and J 6 bases; bases outside gene matches: 5. This CDR3 is built from 13 residues. CDR1 and CDR2 from the germline V gene are LNHDA and SQIVND (reference sequence). This CDR3 is CASRTSGGDTQYF. The CDR3 DNA follows: TGTGCCAGTCGGACTAGCGGCGGTGATACGCAGTATTTT.

V usage is TRBV5-5 and J usage is TRBJ2-5; tentative D call: TRBD2 (6 bases). Germline lookup yields CDR1 SGHKS and CDR2 YYEKEE (reference sequence). CDR3 length: 13 amino acids. Trimming shortened V by 4 bases and J by 5 bases, and 12 bases separated the two germline ends. CDR3 DNA sequence: TGTGCCAGCAGCCGGGAGTTCAAGGAGACCCAGTACTTC. It encodes CASSREFKETQYF.